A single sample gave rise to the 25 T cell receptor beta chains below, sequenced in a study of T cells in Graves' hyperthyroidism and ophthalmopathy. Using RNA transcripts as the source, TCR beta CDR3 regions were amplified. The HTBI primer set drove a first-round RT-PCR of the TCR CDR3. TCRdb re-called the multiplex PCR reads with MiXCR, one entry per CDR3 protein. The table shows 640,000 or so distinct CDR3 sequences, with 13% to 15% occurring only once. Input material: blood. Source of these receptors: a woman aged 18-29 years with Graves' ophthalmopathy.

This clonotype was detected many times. The CDR3 is CASISRTGALGETQYF. Written as DNA, the CDR3 is TGTGCCAGCATTTCTAGGACAGGCGCCTTGGGAGAGACCCAGTACTTC. This sequence joins TRBV2 and TRBJ2-5; 7 bases are shared with TRBD1. This CDR3 has 16 amino acids. Per the germline V gene, CDR1 is SNHLY and CDR2 is FYNNEI. J gave up 4 bases and V 7 bases, and 15 bases lay outside the gene matches.

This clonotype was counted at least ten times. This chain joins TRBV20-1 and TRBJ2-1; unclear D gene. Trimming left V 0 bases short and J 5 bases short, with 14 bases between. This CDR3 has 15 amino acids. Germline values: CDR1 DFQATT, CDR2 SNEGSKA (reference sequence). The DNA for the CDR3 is TGCAGTGCTAGAGACCTCATCGGACCAAACAATGAGCAGTTCTTC. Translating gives CSARDLIGPNNEQFF.

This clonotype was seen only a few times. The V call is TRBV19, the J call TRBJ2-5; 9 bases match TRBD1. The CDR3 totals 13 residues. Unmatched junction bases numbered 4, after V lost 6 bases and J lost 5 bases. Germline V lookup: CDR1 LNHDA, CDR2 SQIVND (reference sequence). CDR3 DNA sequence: TGTGCCAGTAGGTGGACAGGGGCGGAGACCCAGTACTTC. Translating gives CASRWTGAETQYF.

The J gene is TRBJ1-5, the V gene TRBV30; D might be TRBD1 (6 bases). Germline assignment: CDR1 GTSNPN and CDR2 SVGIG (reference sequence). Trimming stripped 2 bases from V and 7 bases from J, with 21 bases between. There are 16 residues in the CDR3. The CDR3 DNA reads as TGTGCCTGGAGTATAAGGTCGGCCGGGGGCAGGCAGCCCCAGCATTTT. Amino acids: CAWSIRSAGGRQPQHF.

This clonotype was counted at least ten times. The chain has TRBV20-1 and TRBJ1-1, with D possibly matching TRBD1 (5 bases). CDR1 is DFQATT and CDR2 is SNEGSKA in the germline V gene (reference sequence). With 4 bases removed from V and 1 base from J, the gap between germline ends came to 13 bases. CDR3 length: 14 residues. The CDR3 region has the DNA TGCAGTGCTAAGGTGGGGCCGCAGAACACTGAAGCTTTCTTT. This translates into CSAKVGPQNTEAFF.

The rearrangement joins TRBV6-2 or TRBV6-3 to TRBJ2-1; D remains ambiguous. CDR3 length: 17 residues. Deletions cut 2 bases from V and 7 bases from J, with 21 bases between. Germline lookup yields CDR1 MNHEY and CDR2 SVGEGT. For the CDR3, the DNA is TGTGCCAGCAGTTACCTCCCCGCAACTCCCGGTTATAATGAGCAGTTCTTC. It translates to CASSYLPATPGYNEQFF.

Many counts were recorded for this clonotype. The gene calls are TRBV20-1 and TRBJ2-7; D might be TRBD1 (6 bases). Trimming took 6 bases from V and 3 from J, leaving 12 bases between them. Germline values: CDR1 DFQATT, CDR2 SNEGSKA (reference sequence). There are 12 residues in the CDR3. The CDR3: CSARQGYYEQYF. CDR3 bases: TGCAGTGCCCGGCAGGGGTACTACGAGCAGTACTTC.

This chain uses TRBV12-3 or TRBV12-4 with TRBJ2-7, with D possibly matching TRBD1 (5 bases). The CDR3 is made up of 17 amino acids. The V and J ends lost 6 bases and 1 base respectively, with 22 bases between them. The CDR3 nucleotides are TGTGCCAGCAGCCAAGATTCTCAGGGTACGATATCCTACGAGCAGTACTTC. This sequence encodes CASSQDSQGTISYEQYF.

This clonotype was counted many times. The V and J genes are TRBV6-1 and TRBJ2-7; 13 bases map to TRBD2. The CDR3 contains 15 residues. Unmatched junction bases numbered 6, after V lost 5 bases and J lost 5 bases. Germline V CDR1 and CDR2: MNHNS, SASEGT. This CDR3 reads CASSSTSGRVDEQYF. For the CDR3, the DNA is TGTGCCAGCAGTTCCACTAGCGGGAGGGTCGACGAGCAGTACTTC.

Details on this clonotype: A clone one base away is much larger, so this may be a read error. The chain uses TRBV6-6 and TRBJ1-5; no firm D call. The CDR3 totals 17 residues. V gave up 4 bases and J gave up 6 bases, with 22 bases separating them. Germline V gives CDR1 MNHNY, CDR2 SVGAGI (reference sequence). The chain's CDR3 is CASSCRSLPGFGQPQHF. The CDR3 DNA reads TGTGCCAGCAGTTGCCGGTCTCTCCCGGGTTTCGGTCAGCCCCAGCATTTT.

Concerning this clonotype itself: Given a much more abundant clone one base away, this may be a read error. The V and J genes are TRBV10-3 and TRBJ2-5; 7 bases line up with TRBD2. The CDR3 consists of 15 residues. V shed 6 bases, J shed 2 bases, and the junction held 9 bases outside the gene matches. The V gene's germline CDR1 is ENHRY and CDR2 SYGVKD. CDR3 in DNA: TGTGCCATCAGCCCAGTGGGAGGGTATCAAGAGACCCAGTACTTC. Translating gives CAISPVGGYQETQYF.

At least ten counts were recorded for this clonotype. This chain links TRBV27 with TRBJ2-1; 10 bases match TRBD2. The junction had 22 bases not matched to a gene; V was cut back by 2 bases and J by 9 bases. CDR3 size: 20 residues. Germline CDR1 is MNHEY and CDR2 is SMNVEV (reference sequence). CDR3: CASSLLTLAGVGGTVGEQFF. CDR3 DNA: TGTGCCAGCAGTTTACTTACTCTAGCGGGAGTAGGGGGGACGGTAGGTGAGCAGTTCTTC.

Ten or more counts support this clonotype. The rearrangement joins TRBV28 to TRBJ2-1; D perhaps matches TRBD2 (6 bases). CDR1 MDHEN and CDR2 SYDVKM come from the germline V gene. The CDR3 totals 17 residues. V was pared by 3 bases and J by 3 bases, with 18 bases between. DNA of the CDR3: TGTGCCAGCAGTTTGGGGGTGGGGCGGGAAATCTACAATGAGCAGTTCTTC. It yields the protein CASSLGVGREIYNEQFF.

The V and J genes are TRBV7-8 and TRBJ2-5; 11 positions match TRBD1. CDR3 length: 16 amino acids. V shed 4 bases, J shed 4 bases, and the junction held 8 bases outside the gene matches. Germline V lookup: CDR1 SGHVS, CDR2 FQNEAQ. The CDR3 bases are TGTGCCAGCAGCTCAAGGACAGGGGGCGCGGGAGAGACCCAGTACTTC. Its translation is CASSSRTGGAGETQYF.

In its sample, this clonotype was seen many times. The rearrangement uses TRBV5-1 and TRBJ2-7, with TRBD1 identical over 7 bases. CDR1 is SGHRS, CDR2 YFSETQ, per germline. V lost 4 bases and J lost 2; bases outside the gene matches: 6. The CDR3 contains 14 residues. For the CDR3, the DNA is TGCGCCAGCAGCCTGACGGGACAGACCTACGAGCAGTACTTC. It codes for CASSLTGQTYEQYF.

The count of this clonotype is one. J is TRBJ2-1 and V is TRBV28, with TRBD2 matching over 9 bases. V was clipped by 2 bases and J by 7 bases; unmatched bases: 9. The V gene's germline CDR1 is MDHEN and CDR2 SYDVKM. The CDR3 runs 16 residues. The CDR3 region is CASSLRGGRGRNEQFF. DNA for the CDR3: TGTGCCAGCAGTTTAAGAGGCGGGAGGGGAAGGAATGAGCAGTTCTTC.

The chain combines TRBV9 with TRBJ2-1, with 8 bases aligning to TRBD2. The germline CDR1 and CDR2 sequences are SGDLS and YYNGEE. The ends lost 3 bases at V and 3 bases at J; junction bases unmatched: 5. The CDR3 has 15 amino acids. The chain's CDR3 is CASSAGGGFYNEQFF. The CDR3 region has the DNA TGTGCCAGCAGCGCCGGGGGGGGATTCTACAATGAGCAGTTCTTC.

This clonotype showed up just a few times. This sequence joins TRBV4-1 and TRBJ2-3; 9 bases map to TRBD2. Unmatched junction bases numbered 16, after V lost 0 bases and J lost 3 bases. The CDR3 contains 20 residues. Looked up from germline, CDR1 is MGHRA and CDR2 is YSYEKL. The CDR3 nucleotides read TGCGCCAGCAGCCAAGAGTTATGGGGCCTTAGCGGGGGAGGTACAGATACGCAGTATTTT. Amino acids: CASSQELWGLSGGGTDTQYF.

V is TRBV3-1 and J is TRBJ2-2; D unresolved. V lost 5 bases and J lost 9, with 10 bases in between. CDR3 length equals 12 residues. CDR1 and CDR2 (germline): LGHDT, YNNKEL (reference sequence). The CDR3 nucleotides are TGTGCCAGCAGCGCCACACCCCGGGAGCTGTTTTTT. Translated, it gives CASSATPRELFF.

The CDR3 spells CATSIGNTEAFF. The CDR3 DNA reads as TGTGCCACCAGTATCGGTAACACTGAAGCTTTCTTT. The rearrangement links TRBV24-1 to TRBJ1-1; no definite D call. Germline-derived CDR1 and CDR2 are KGHDR and SFDVKD. CDR3 length: 12 residues. V lost 6 bases and J lost 2, with 6 bases in between.

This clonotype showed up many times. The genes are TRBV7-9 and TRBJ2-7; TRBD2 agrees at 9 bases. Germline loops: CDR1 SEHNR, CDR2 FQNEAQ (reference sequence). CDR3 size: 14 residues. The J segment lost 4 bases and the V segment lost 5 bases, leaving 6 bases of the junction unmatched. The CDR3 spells CASSRLAEDYEQYF. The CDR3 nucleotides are TGTGCCAGCAGCCGACTAGCGGAAGATTACGAGCAGTACTTC.

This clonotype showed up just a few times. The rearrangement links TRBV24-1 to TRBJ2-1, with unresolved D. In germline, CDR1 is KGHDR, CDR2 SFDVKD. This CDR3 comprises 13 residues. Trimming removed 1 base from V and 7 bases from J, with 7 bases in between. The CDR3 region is CATSDFSSNEQFF. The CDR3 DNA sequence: TGTGCCACCAGTGATTTTTCCTCTAATGAGCAGTTCTTC.

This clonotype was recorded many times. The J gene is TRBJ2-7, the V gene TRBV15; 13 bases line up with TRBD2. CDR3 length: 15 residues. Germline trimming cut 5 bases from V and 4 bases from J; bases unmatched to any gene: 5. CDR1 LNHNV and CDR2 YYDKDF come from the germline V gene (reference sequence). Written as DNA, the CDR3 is TGTGCCACCAGCGGAGGGGGACTAGCGGGATACGAGCAGTACTTC. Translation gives CATSGGGLAGYEQYF. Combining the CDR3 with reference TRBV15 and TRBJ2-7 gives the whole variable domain DAMVIQNPRYQVTQFGKPVTLSCSQTLNHNVMYWYQQKSSQAPKLLFHYYDKDFNNEADTPDNFQSRRPNTSFCFLDIRSPGLGDTAMYLCATSGGGLAGYEQYFGPGTRLTVT.

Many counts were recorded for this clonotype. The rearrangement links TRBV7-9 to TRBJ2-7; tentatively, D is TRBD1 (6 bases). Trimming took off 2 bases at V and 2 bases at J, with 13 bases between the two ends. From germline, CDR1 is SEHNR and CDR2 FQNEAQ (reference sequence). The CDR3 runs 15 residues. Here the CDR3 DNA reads TGTGCCAGCAGCTTAACATCGAGGGGGACCTACGAGCAGTACTTC. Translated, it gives CASSLTSRGTYEQYF.

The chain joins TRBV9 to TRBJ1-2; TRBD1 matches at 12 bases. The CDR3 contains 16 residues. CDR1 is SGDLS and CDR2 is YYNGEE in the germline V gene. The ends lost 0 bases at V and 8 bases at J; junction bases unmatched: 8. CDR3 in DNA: TGTGCCAGCAGCGTAGTAAGGGACAGGGGGCTCGACGGCTACACCTTC. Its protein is CASSVVRDRGLDGYTF.